Reported below is one TCR beta chain. The antigen is unknown. Per the germline V gene, CDR1 is SEHNR and CDR2 is FQNEAQ (reference sequence). This CDR3 has 15 amino acids. V dropped 5 bases and J dropped 4 bases, with 17 bases sitting between them. The data originate from a study of OX40 agonist ivuxolimab in advanced cancers. Data came from immunoSEQ multiplex PCR; TCRdb stores just in-frame clones and leaves some out. In the table there are 90,000 to 100,000 clones, about 96% of which are singletons. Points from the study as a whole: Antigen specificity remained undetermined for the expanded peripheral T cells. CD8+ T cells were the subset that, on average, had more expanded clones than CD4+.

Sequences were derived from CD4+ or CD8+ T cells sorted from blood, sampled in a trial of the OX40 agonist ivuxolimab. V and J are TRBV7-9 and TRBJ1-1, with D perhaps TRBD1 (6 bases). This clonotype originated in an adult with an advanced solid tumor such as melanoma, head and neck, liver or kidney cancer. The CDR3 coding sequence is TGTGCCAGCAGCGGGGGCCCTATGAGAGGCACTGAAGCTTTCTTT. Translated: CASSGGPMRGTEAFF.